The entry below describes one T cell receptor (beta chain). The clone's antigen remains unknown. At one end the junction does not follow the germline gene, possibly because of a read error. The data stem from a study of T cells after yellow fever vaccination (dated by TCRdb to the late 2010s). At the level of the whole study: The SMART-Seq v4 Ultra Low Input RNA kit was used to prepare libraries from fractions with low cell numbers. Bulk TCR alpha and beta repertoires were sequenced longitudinally to track T-cell clones before and after primary and booster YFV17D yellow fever vaccination. Bulk PBMC replicates and cell subsets were isolated from blood drawn at multiple timepoints before and after both primary and secondary immunization. Two healthy male donors, one aged 18 to 30 and one aged 30 to 40 years, were included in the cohort.

Here is what the overall study found, with its caveats: Most clones expanded after primary vaccination (approximately 95% of CD4 and roughly 91% of CD8) were re-detected after the booster, suggesting that broad memory maintenance occurred. A small share of clonotypes was detected in both CD4 and CD8 compartments, with the overlap likely arising from convergent recombination. Only two donors were included in the study, so the extent to which the findings can be generalized is limited. FACS-sorted repertoires could contain abundant contaminating clonotypes from the bulk population, so computational filtering was required. The secondary T-cell response was weaker than the primary response but faster, peaking on day 5 instead of day 15.

TCR cDNA was synthesized by 5'RACE template switching, through which a universal primer site and unique molecular identifiers were introduced. Priming of cDNA synthesis was performed from both the TCR alpha and TCR beta constant segments. Two PCR steps were used to amplify libraries, with sample barcodes and sequencing adapters being added in the second step. Sequencing of libraries was done on Illumina HiSeq 2500 (2x100 bp) or NovaSeq (2x150 bp). As for the original processing: Demultiplexing of reads and collapsing into UMI consensus sequences were performed with MIGEC, and V(D)J alignment was carried out with MiXCR. Vaccine-responding clonotypes were defined with edgeR using replicate PBMC samples, requiring FDR below 0.01 and a log2 fold change above 5 up to day 15. Bulk clonotypes were assigned CD4 or CD8 identity according to which sequenced CD4 or CD8 repertoire held them at higher abundance. TCRdb reworked the public reads: Q25 trimming with fastp, MiXCR clone assembly, productive beta chains retained. A single entry per CDR3 protein holds the most common genes and DNA from its merged rows. The V and J calls and clone size come from TCRdb's table, not from the authors' own analysis. In this sample the table shows some 600,000 distinct CDR3 sequences, roughly an eighth of which occur a single time. The ten largest clones add up to just under 15% of the sample.

Reading the label with the study, this specimen's treatment or condition is: live attenuated yellow fever vaccine strain. At each blood-draw timepoint, two biological replicates of bulk PBMCs were obtained. PBMCs were isolated from peripheral blood using a standard Ficoll-Paque protocol. TriZol was used to extract RNA from bulk PBMCs, CD4 and CD8 fractions, and dextramer-positive and dextramer-negative fractions. The sequence was obtained from a young man who received the YFV17D yellow fever vaccine. The sequences come from PBMCs, collected on the day of the yellow fever booster vaccination.

Read as DNA, the sequence is TGTCCCAGCAGCCATCCCGACAGGGGGCTCACAGATACGCAGTATTTT. Its translation reads: CPSSHPDRGLTDTQYF. The chain was built from TRBV6-1 and TRBJ2-3; the junction holds 10 bases that match TRBD1. Sequences MNHNS (CDR1) and SASEGT (CDR2) are obtained from the germline V gene. The CDR3 runs 16 amino acids, cysteine and phenylalanine included. Only the CDR3 portion is preserved as DNA: 48 bases, with reading frame beginning at the first base.